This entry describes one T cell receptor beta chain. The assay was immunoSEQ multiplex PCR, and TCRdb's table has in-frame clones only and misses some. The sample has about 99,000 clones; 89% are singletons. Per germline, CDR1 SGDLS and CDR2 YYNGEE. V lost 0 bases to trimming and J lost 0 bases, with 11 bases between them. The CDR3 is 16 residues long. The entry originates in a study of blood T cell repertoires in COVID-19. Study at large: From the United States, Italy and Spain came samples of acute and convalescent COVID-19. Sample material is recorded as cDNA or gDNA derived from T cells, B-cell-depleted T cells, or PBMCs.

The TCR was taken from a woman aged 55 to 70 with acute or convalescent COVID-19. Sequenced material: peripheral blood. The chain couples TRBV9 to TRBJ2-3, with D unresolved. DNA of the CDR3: TGTGCCAGCAGCGTAGCCGGAGCCTATAGCACAGATACGCAGTATTTT. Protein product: CASSVAGAYSTDTQYF.